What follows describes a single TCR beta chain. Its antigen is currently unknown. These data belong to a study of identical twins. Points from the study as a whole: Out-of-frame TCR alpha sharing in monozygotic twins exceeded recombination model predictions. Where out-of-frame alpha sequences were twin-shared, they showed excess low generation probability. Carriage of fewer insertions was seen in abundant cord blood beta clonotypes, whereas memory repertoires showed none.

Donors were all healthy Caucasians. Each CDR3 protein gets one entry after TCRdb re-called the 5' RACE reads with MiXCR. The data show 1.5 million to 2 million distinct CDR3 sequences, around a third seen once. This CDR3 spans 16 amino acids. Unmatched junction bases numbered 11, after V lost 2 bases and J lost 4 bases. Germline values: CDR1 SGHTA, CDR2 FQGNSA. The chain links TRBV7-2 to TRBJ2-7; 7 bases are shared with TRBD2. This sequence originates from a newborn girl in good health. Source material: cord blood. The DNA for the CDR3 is TGTGCCAGCAGCTTAACCAGGGCTAGCGGTGCGTACGAGCAGTACTTC. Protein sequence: CASSLTRASGAYEQYF. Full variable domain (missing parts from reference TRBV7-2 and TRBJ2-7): GAGVSQSPSNKVTEKGKDVELRCDPISGHTALYWYRQSLGQGLEFLIYFQGNSAPDKSGLPSDRFSAERTGGSVSTLTIQRTQQEDSAVYLCASSLTRASGAYEQYFGPGTRLTVT.